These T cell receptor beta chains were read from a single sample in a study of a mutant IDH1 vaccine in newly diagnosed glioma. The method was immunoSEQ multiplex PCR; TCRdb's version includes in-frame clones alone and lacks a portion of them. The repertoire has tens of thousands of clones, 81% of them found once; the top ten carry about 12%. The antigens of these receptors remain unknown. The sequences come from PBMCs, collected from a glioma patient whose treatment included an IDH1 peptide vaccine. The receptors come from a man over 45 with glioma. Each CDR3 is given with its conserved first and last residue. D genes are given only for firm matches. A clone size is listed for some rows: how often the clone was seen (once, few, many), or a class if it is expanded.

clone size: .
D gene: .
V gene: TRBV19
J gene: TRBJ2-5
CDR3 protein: CASSTGEKETQYF
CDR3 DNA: TGTGCCAGTAGTACGGGAGAGAAAGAGACCCAGTACTTC

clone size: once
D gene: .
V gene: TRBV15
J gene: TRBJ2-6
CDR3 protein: CATSPTDGASGANVLTF
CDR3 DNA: TGTGCCACCAGCCCAACGGACGGAGCCTCTGGGGCCAACGTCCTGACTTTC

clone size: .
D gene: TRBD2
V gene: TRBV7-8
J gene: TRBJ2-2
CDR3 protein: CASSLGSGTYTGELFF
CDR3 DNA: TGTGCCAGCAGCTTGGGTAGCGGGACCTACACCGGGGAGCTGTTTTTT

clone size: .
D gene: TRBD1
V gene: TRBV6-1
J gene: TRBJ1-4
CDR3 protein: CASKETGGSNEKLFF
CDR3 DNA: TGTGCCAGCAAGGAGACAGGGGGCTCGAATGAAAAACTGTTTTTT

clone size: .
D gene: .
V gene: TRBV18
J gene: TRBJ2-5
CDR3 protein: CASSPRADRRGETQYF
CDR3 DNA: TGTGCCAGCTCACCACGCGCAGACCGAAGAGGAGAGACCCAGTACTTC

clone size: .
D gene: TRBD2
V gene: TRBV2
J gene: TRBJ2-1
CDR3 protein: CASSNPGTRYNEQFF
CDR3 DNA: TGTGCCAGCAGTAATCCCGGGACTAGATACAATGAGCAGTTCTTC

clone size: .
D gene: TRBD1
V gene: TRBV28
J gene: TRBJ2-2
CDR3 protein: CASSQAGQGATGELFF
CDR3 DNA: TGTGCCAGCAGTCAGGCCGGACAGGGGGCTACCGGGGAGCTGTTTTTT

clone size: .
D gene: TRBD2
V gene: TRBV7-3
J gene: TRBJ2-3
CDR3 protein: CASSNPSGAGTDTQYF
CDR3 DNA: TGTGCCAGCAGCAACCCCAGCGGGGCGGGCACAGATACGCAGTATTTT

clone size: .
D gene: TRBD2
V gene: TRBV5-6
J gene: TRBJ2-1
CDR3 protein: CASKAPGLADYNEQFF
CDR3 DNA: TGTGCCAGCAAAGCACCGGGACTAGCTGACTACAATGAGCAGTTCTTC

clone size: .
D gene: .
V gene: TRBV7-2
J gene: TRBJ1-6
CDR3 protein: CASSLLGRLNSPLHF
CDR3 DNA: TGTGCCAGCAGCTTATTGGGCAGACTAAATTCACCCCTCCACTTT

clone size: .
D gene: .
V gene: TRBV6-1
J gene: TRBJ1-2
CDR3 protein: CASTSKRSVGYGYTF
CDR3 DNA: TGTGCCAGCACCTCGAAGCGCTCGGTCGGCTATGGCTACACCTTC

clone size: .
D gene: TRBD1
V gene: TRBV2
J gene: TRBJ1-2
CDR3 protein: CASSELKTGGGYGYTF
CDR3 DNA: TGTGCCAGCAGTGAACTAAAGACAGGGGGGGGCTATGGCTACACCTTC

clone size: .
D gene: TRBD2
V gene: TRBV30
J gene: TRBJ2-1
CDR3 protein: CAWGKAGIYNEQFF
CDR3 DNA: TGTGCCTGGGGGAAAGCGGGGATCTACAATGAGCAGTTCTTC

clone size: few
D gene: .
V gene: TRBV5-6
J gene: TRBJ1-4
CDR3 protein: CASSIPGVEKLFF
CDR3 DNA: TGTGCCAGCAGCATTCCAGGGGTTGAAAAACTGTTTTTT

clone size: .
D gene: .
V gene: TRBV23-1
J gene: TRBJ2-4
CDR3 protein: CASTSLIGLKNIQYF
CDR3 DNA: TGCGCCAGCACTTCGTTGATAGGGCTCAAAAACATTCAGTACTTC

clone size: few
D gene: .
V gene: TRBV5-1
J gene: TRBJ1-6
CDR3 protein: CASSLEQGSGNSPLHF
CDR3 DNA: TGCGCCAGCAGCTTGGAGCAGGGTTCCGGTAATTCACCCCTCCACTTT

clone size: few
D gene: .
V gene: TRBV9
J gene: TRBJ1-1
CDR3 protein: CASSVDGGPTEAFF
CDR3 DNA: TGTGCCAGCAGCGTAGATGGGGGGCCGACTGAAGCTTTCTTT

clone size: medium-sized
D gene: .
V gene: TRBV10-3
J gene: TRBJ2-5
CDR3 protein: CAIGGQQETQYF
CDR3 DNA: TGTGCCATCGGGGGCCAGCAAGAGACCCAGTACTTC

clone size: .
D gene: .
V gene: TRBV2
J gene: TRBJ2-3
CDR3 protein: CASSGDGVTDTQYF
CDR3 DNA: TGTGCCAGCAGTGGGGATGGGGTCACAGATACGCAGTATTTT

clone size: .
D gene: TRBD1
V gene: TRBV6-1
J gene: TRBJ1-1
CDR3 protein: CASSEKQGANTEAFF
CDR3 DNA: TGTGCCAGCAGCGAAAAACAGGGGGCGAACACTGAAGCTTTCTTT

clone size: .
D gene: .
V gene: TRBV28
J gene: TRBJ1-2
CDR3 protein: CASSLTAYGYTF
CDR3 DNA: TGTGCCAGCAGTTTAACGGCCTATGGCTACACCTTC

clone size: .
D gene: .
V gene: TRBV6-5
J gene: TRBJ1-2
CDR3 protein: CASIGTEKDGYTF
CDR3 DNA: TGTGCCAGCATTGGGACCGAGAAGGATGGCTACACCTTC

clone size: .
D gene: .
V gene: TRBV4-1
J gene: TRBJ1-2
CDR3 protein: CANSQEAVRVYGYTF
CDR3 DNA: TGCGCCAACAGCCAAGAAGCGGTCAGGGTCTATGGCTACACCTTC

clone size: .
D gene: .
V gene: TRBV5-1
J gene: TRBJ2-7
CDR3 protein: CASSAAQATYEQYF
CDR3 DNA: TGCGCCAGCAGCGCGGCCCAAGCAACCTACGAGCAGTACTTC

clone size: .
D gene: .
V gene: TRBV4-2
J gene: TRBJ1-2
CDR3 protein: CASSQATGAFGYTF
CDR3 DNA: TGTGCCAGCAGCCAGGCCACAGGCGCCTTTGGCTACACCTTC

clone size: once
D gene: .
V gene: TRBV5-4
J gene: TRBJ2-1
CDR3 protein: CASSLDASSYNEQFF
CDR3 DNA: TGTGCCAGCAGCTTAGATGCTAGCTCCTACAATGAGCAGTTCTTC

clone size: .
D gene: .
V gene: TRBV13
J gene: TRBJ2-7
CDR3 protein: CASSLAQGRNEQYF
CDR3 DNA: TGTGCCAGCAGCTTAGCACAGGGCAGGAACGAGCAGTACTTC

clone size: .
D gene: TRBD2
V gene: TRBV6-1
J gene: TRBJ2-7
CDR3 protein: CASKLAGDYEQYF
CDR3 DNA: TGTGCCAGCAAACTAGCGGGGGACTACGAGCAGTACTTC

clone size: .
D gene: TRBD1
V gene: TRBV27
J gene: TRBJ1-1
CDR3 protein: CASSRTGFSTEAFF
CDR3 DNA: TGTGCCAGCAGCCGGACAGGGTTTAGCACTGAAGCTTTCTTT

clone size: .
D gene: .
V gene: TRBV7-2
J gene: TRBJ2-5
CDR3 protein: CASSSGQLQETQYF
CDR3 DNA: TGTGCCAGCAGCTCAGGACAGCTCCAAGAGACCCAGTACTTC

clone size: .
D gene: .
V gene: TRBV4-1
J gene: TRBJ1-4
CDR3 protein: CASSQILGGGSTNEKLFF
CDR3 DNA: TGCGCCAGCAGCCAAATTCTGGGCGGGGGGAGCACTAATGAAAAACTGTTTTTT

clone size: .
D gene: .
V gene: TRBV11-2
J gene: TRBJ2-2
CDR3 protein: CASSLGDTGELFF
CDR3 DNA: TGTGCCAGCAGCCTAGGTGACACCGGGGAGCTGTTTTTT

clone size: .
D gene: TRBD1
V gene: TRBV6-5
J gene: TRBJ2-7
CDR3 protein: CASSSRTGPYEQYF
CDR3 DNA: TGTGCCAGCAGTTCTAGGACAGGGCCCTACGAGCAGTACTTC

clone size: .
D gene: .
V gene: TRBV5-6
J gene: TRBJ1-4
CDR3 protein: CASSSWPGKKLFF
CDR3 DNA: TGTGCCAGCAGCTCTTGGCCGGGTAAAAAACTGTTTTTT

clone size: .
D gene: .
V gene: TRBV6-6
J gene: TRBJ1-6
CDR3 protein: CASSYSRGPYNSPLHF
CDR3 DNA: TGTGCCAGCAGTTACTCCCGAGGCCCCTATAATTCACCCCTCCACTTT

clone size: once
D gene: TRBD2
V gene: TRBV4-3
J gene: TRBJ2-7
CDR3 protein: CASSHLAGGSYEQYF
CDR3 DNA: TGCGCCAGCAGCCACCTAGCGGGGGGGTCCTACGAGCAGTACTTC

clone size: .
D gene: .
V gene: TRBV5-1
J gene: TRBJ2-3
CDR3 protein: CASSLVQSTDTQYF
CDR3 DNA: TGCGCCAGCAGCTTGGTTCAATCCACAGATACGCAGTATTTT

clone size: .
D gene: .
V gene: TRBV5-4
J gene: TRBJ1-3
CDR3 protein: CASSNKGGNSGNTIYF
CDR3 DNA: TGTGCCAGCAGCAACAAAGGCGGAAACTCTGGAAACACCATATATTTT

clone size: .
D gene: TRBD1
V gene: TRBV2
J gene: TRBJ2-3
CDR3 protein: CASRGGTGGSTDTQYF
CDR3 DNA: TGTGCCAGCAGAGGGGGGACAGGGGGAAGCACAGATACGCAGTATTTT

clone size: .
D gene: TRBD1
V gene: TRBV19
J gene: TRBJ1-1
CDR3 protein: CASSVDRGRNTEAFF
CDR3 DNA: TGTGCCAGTAGTGTGGACAGGGGCAGGAACACTGAAGCTTTCTTT

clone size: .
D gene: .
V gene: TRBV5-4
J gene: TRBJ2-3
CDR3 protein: CASAPRRSEDTQYF
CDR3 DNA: TGTGCCAGCGCCCCGAGGAGGTCAGAAGATACGCAGTATTTT

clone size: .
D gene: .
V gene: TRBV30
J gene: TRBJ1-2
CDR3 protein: CAWSEDFQDGYTF
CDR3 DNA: TGTGCCTGGAGCGAGGACTTTCAGGATGGCTACACCTTC

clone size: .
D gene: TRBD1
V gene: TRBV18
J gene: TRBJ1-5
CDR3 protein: CASSPAGTGYQPQHF
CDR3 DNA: TGTGCCAGCTCACCAGCCGGGACAGGTTACCAGCCCCAGCATTTT

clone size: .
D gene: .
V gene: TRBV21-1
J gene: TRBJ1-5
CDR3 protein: CASSKGVGLSCNQPQHF
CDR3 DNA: TGTGCCAGCAGCAAAGGGGTCGGCCTCAGTTGCAATCAGCCCCAGCATTTT

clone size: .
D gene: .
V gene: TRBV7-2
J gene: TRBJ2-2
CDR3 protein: CASSLSIPGLTGELFF
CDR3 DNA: TGTGCCAGCAGCTTAAGCATACCGGGGCTCACCGGGGAGCTGTTTTTT

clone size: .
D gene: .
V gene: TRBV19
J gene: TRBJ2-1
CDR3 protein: CASSIGSSVNEQFF
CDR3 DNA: TGTGCCAGTAGTATCGGGTCAAGCGTGAATGAGCAGTTCTTC

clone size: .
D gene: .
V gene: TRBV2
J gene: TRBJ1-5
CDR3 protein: CASTPFRGGTQPQHF
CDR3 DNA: TGTGCCAGCACCCCATTTCGGGGAGGGACTCAGCCCCAGCATTTT

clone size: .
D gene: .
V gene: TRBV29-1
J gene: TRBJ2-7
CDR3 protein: CSVEGGHDEQYF
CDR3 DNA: TGCAGCGTTGAGGGGGGGCACGACGAGCAGTACTTC

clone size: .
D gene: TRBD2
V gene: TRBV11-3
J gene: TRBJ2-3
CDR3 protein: CASSSRLAGGATDTQYF
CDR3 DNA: TGTGCCAGCAGCTCCCGACTAGCGGGAGGGGCCACAGATACGCAGTATTTT

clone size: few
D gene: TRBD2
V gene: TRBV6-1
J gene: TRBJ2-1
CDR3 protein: CASSELVAGDTHPYNEQFF
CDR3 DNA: TGTGCCAGCAGTGAATTGGTAGCGGGAGATACCCACCCCTACAATGAGCAGTTCTTC

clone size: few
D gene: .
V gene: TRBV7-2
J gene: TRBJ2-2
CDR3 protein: CASSFDTGELFF
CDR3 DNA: TGTGCCAGCAGCTTTGACACCGGGGAGCTGTTTTTT

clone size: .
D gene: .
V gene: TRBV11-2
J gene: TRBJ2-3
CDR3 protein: CASSQVSGGGTDTQYF
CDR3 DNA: TGTGCCAGCAGCCAAGTCTCAGGGGGGGGCACAGATACGCAGTATTTT

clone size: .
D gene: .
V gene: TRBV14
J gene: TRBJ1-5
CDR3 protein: CASSIGSGGPQHF
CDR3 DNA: TGTGCCAGCAGCATAGGCTCCGGCGGGCCCCAGCATTTT

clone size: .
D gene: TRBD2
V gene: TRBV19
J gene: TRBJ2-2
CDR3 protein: CASKGGLAVWGTGELFF
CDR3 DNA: TGTGCCAGTAAAGGGGGACTAGCGGTCTGGGGCACCGGGGAGCTGTTTTTT

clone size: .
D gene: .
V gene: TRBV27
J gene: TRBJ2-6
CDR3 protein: CASSSPLRRGPSGANVLTF
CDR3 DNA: TGTGCCAGCAGTTCCCCCTTACGACGGGGACCCTCTGGGGCCAACGTCCTGACTTTC